What follows are 17 T cell receptor beta chains derived from one specimen sequenced in a study of blood T cell repertoires in COVID-19. The method was immunoSEQ multiplex PCR; TCRdb's version includes in-frame clones alone and lacks a portion of them. The sample has about 200,000 clones; more than 85% are singletons. The specimen sequenced was peripheral blood. These receptors were obtained from a woman between 45 and 60 years old with COVID-19, enrolled during active disease.

This rearrangement joins TRBV9 to TRBJ2-1, with TRBD2 identical over 11 bases. V lost 0 bases, J lost 7 bases, and 3 bases stayed unmatched. Per the germline V gene, CDR1 is SGDLS and CDR2 is YYNGEE. This CDR3 is built from 15 residues. CDR3 sequence reads: CASSVASGGTNEQFF. CDR3 coding DNA: TGTGCCAGCAGCGTAGCTAGCGGGGGGACAAATGAGCAGTTCTTC.

The rearrangement joins TRBV6-6 to TRBJ1-1, with TRBD1 matching 7 bases. Germline CDR1 MNHNY, CDR2 SVGAGI (reference sequence). This CDR3 contains 14 residues. Trimming cost V 5 bases and J 1 base; bases outside gene matches: 4. CDR3 loop: CASSTRGQNTEAFF. The CDR3 DNA follows: TGTGCCAGCAGTACAAGGGGGCAGAACACTGAAGCTTTCTTT.

J is TRBJ1-3 and V is TRBV6-6, with a weak D call TRBD1 (5 bases). CDR1 and CDR2 from the germline V gene are MNHNY and SVGAGI (reference sequence). This CDR3 has 14 amino acids. The V gene lost 8 bases and the J gene lost 4 bases, with 15 bases spanning the gap. The CDR3: CASGSGLSGNTIYF. Here the CDR3 DNA reads TGTGCCAGCGGCTCGGGACTTTCAGGAAACACCATATATTTT.

The chain joins TRBV6-1 to TRBJ1-5; D not resolved. V dropped 1 base and J dropped 3 bases, with 7 bases sitting between them. Looked up from germline, CDR1 is MNHNS and CDR2 is SASEGT. This CDR3 region has 14 residues. For the CDR3, the DNA is TGTGCCAGCAGTGAAGTGGCAGTCAATCAGCCCCAGCATTTT. Translated: CASSEVAVNQPQHF.

J is TRBJ2-1 and V is TRBV4-1; D is perhaps TRBD2 (5 bases). The CDR3 is 15 amino acids. Trimming shortened V by 5 bases and J by 0 bases, and 11 bases separated the two germline ends. Germline values: CDR1 MGHRA, CDR2 YSYEKL. CDR3 DNA sequence: TGCGCCAGCAGCTATACTAGTGCCTCCTACAATGAGCAGTTCTTC. Translated, it gives CASSYTSASYNEQFF.

This rearrangement joins TRBV5-4 to TRBJ1-2; D is perhaps TRBD1 (5 bases). CDR1 and CDR2 from the germline V gene are SGHNT and YYREEE (reference sequence). CDR3 length equals 14 residues. Trimming left V 0 bases short and J 7 bases short, with 13 bases between. The CDR3 is CASSLVAGMGGYTF. The CDR3, as DNA: TGTGCCAGCAGCTTGGTAGCAGGGATGGGTGGCTACACCTTC.

The rearrangement joins TRBV6-4 to TRBJ2-1; 7 bases match TRBD1. V lost 5 bases, J lost 7 bases, and 11 bases stayed unmatched. The length of the CDR3 is 15 residues. CDR1 and CDR2 (germline): MRHNA, SNTAGT. This CDR3 is CASSSTGMATNEQFF. CDR3 in DNA: TGTGCCAGCAGTTCGACAGGGATGGCGACGAATGAGCAGTTCTTC.

The chain carries TRBV5-4 and TRBJ2-3; possible D gene TRBD2, 6 bases. CDR1 is SGHNT and CDR2 is YYREEE in the germline V gene (reference sequence). Trimming took off 5 bases at V and 1 base at J, with 14 bases between the two ends. The CDR3 is made up of 15 amino acids. The CDR3 DNA is TGTGCCAGCAGTCAAAACCCGGGGGGCACAGATACGCAGTATTTT. Residues: CASSQNPGGTDTQYF.

The CDR3 region is CAIGSETGNDPLHF. CDR3 bases: TGTGCCATCGGATCCGAGACAGGGAATGATCCCCTCCACTTT. The V and J genes are TRBV10-3 and TRBJ1-6; 7 bases map to TRBD1. The V gene's germline CDR1 is ENHRY and CDR2 SYGVKD. The length of the CDR3 is 14 residues. V was clipped by 8 bases and J by 13 bases; unmatched bases: 14.

This sequence joins TRBV15 and TRBJ2-6; D is perhaps TRBD1 (6 bases). CDR1 is LNHNV, CDR2 YYDKDF, per germline (reference sequence). The V end was cut by 8 bases, the J end by 2 bases, with 13 bases between. This CDR3 is built from 15 residues. Here the CDR3 reads CATATGNAGANVLTF. CDR3 sequence (DNA): TGTGCCACCGCCACAGGGAATGCTGGGGCCAACGTCCTGACTTTC.

The chain uses TRBV4-3 and TRBJ2-7; 7 nucleotides line up with TRBD2. Trimming cost V 0 bases and J 1 base; bases outside gene matches: 3. Germline lookup yields CDR1 LGHNA and CDR2 YSLEER. The length of the CDR3 is 15 residues. The CDR3 nucleotides read TGCGCCAGCAGCCAAGAGTGGCGGGGGTCCTACGAGCAGTACTTC. Its protein is CASSQEWRGSYEQYF.

The genes are TRBV5-4 and TRBJ2-2; 8 bases are shared with TRBD1. In germline, CDR1 is SGHNT, CDR2 YYREEE (reference sequence). J lost 6 bases, V lost 0 bases, and 7 bases had no gene match. CDR3 length: 16 residues. The DNA for the CDR3 is TGTGCCAGCAGCTTGGCCAACAGGGGGTGGGCCGGGGAGCTGTTTTTT. Its translation is CASSLANRGWAGELFF.

This clone was detected a few times. This chain links TRBV11-2 with TRBJ2-7, with D possibly TRBD2 on 5 matching bases. Trimming shortened V by 5 bases and J by 6 bases, and 17 bases separated the two germline ends. CDR3 size: 14 residues. The germline V gene has CDR1 SGHAT and CDR2 FQNNGV. CDR3 bases: TGTGCCAGCAGCCGAGGTCTAGCCATGCCCGAGCAGTACGTC. This encodes CASSRGLAMPEQYV.

This clone was recorded once. CDR3 sequence: CASSPSGTGGLNTEAFF. The CDR3 region has the DNA TGTGCCAGCTCACCTTCCGGGACAGGAGGCTTGAACACTGAAGCTTTCTTT. The chain carries TRBV2 and TRBJ1-1, with 8 bases that match TRBD1. The CDR3 is 17 residues long. The V and J ends lost 8 bases and 0 bases, in that order; junction bases with no gene match: 14. CDR1 SNHLY and CDR2 FYNNEI come from the germline V gene.

The genes are TRBV24-1 and TRBJ2-1; a weak D match, TRBD2 (5 bases). Germline CDR1 reads KGHDR; CDR2 reads SFDVKD. V shed 3 bases and J shed 6 bases, with 14 bases lying between them. This CDR3 is 15 amino acids long. Here the CDR3 DNA reads TGTGCCACCAGTGATACCCGGCCCCGGGGCAATGAGCAGTTCTTC. Encoded protein: CATSDTRPRGNEQFF.

The chain recombines TRBV25-1 with TRBJ2-2; TRBD1 agrees at 8 bases. Germline V gene sequence: CDR1 MGHDK, CDR2 SYGVNS. J was trimmed by 4 bases and V by 5 bases; bases with no gene match: 12. The CDR3 totals 17 residues. CDR3 in DNA: TGTGCCAGCAGTCCTCAATTAGGACAGGGAATCACCGGGGAGCTGTTTTTT. Translating it yields CASSPQLGQGITGELFF. The full variable domain, rest sourced from reference TRBV25-1 and TRBJ2-2, is EADIYQTPRYLVIGTGKKITLECSQTMGHDKMYWYQQDPGMELHLIHYSYGVNSTEKGDLSSESTVSRIRTEHFPLTLESARPSHTSQYLCASSPQLGQGITGELFFGEGSRLTVL.

Only one count was recorded for this clone. The gene calls are TRBV11-2 and TRBJ1-3; 8 positions match TRBD1. The CDR3 totals 17 residues. V gave up 4 bases and J gave up 5 bases; unmatched junction bases: 13. The germline gives CDR1 SGHAT, CDR2 FQNNGV. CDR3 in amino acids: CASSSSLTGEKRNTIYF. The CDR3 coding sequence is TGTGCCAGCAGCTCCTCCTTGACAGGGGAGAAAAGAAACACCATATATTTT.